A selection of T cell receptor beta chains follows, all from one sample in a study of regulatory T cells in long-lasting Graves disease. TCRdb analysed the multiplex PCR reads with MiXCR anew, one entry per CDR3 protein. The table has about 220,000 distinct CDR3 sequences, about 19% seen once. The sample was also linked to a second study, of T cells in Graves' hyperthyroidism and ophthalmopathy.

The material was peripheral blood mononuclear cells (PBMCs), obtained at new diagnosis, from a patient treated with antithyroid drugs. Receptors originate from a young woman with Graves disease. Both conserved end residues are part of each CDR3. Fields, in order: D gene, J gene, V gene, clone size, CDR3 DNA, CDR3 protein. D genes are given only for firm matches. Expanded clones are given a class, and other clones once, few, many or no size at all.

D gene: TRBD1; J gene: TRBJ2-3; V gene: TRBV20-1; clone size: many; CDR3 DNA: TGCAGTGCTAGACCCCTAGGGACAGGGGGGCCAGATACGCAGTATTTT; CDR3 protein: CSARPLGTGGPDTQYF
D gene: -; J gene: TRBJ2-2; V gene: TRBV19; clone size: many; CDR3 DNA: TGTGCCAGTACTAGTCGGATCACCGGGGAGCTGTTTTTT; CDR3 protein: CASTSRITGELFF
D gene: -; J gene: TRBJ2-7; V gene: TRBV3-1; clone size: many; CDR3 DNA: TGTGCCAGCAGCCAGGACGCAATCATAGGGTCATTTGAGTACGAGCAGTACTTC; CDR3 protein: CASSQDAIIGSFEYEQYF
D gene: TRBD2; J gene: TRBJ2-1; V gene: TRBV30; clone size: many; CDR3 DNA: TGTGCCTGGGGGACCGGGACTAGCGGGAACTACAATGAGCAGTTCTTC; CDR3 protein: CAWGTGTSGNYNEQFF
D gene: TRBD1; J gene: TRBJ1-2; V gene: TRBV5-1; clone size: many; CDR3 DNA: TGCGCCAGCAGCCCCACAGGGGTAGGCGATCACTATGGCTACACCTTC; CDR3 protein: CASSPTGVGDHYGYTF
D gene: TRBD2; J gene: TRBJ2-5; V gene: TRBV2; clone size: -; CDR3 DNA: TGTGCCAGCAGTACAGGACTAGCGGGTGAAGAGACCCAGTACTTC; CDR3 protein: CASSTGLAGEETQYF
D gene: TRBD1; J gene: TRBJ2-6; V gene: TRBV15; clone size: many; CDR3 DNA: TGTGCCACCAGTGCTGGGGACAGGCTTTTCTCCTCTGGGGCCAACGTCCTGACTTTC; CDR3 protein: CATSAGDRLFSSGANVLTF
D gene: -; J gene: TRBJ2-3; V gene: TRBV9; clone size: many; CDR3 DNA: TGTGCCAGCAGCTCCCAGACTGGACGCACAGATACGCAGTATTTT; CDR3 protein: CASSSQTGRTDTQYF
D gene: -; J gene: TRBJ2-1; V gene: TRBV28; clone size: -; CDR3 DNA: TGTGCCAGCAGTTTTCCCGATAACCCCATTCGGAATGAGCAGTTCTTC; CDR3 protein: CASSFPDNPIRNEQFF
D gene: TRBD1; J gene: TRBJ2-7; V gene: TRBV27; clone size: many; CDR3 DNA: TGTGCCAGCAGCGAGGACAGGGGTTTGGCGTACGAGCAGTACTTC; CDR3 protein: CASSEDRGLAYEQYF
D gene: TRBD2; J gene: TRBJ2-1; V gene: TRBV19; clone size: many; CDR3 DNA: TGTGCCAGTAGTATAGTTGGTAGCGGGGCTTCGAGGGAGCAGTTCTTC; CDR3 protein: CASSIVGSGASREQFF
D gene: TRBD2; J gene: TRBJ2-7; V gene: TRBV20-1; clone size: many; CDR3 DNA: TGCAGTGCTAGAGCGGGACTAGGGAACTACGAGCAGTACTTC; CDR3 protein: CSARAGLGNYEQYF
D gene: TRBD1; J gene: TRBJ1-6; V gene: TRBV28; clone size: many; CDR3 DNA: TGTGCCAGCAGTCAGGGGGGAGGTGATTCACCCCTCCACTTT; CDR3 protein: CASSQGGGDSPLHF
D gene: TRBD2; J gene: TRBJ2-5; V gene: TRBV5-6; clone size: -; CDR3 DNA: TGTGCCAGCAGTCTCCGGGGGGAGGAGACCCAATACTTC; CDR3 protein: CASSLRGEETQYF
D gene: TRBD2; J gene: TRBJ2-1; V gene: TRBV19; clone size: many; CDR3 DNA: TGTGCCAGTAGCCTTTCTAGCGGGAGGCTCATCAATGAGCAGTTCTTC; CDR3 protein: CASSLSSGRLINEQFF
D gene: TRBD2; J gene: TRBJ2-1; V gene: TRBV13; clone size: many; CDR3 DNA: TGTGCCAGCAGCTTAGGATTAGCGGGAGGAATCTACAATGAGCAGTTCTTC; CDR3 protein: CASSLGLAGGIYNEQFF
D gene: -; J gene: TRBJ1-5; V gene: TRBV24-1; clone size: many; CDR3 DNA: TGTGCCACCAGTGAGGGGGGCCAGGCAGGGTATCAGCCCCAGCATTTT; CDR3 protein: CATSEGGQAGYQPQHF
D gene: TRBD1; J gene: TRBJ1-6; V gene: TRBV6-1; clone size: many; CDR3 DNA: TGTGCCAGCAGTCGCGCGCAGGGGGCGCGGAATTCACCCCTCCACTTT; CDR3 protein: CASSRAQGARNSPLHF
D gene: TRBD1; J gene: TRBJ1-2; V gene: TRBV30; clone size: few; CDR3 DNA: TGTGCCTGGACGGAGGGACAGGGAGTGGGCTACACCTTC; CDR3 protein: CAWTEGQGVGYTF
D gene: TRBD1; J gene: TRBJ2-2; V gene: TRBV18; clone size: many; CDR3 DNA: TGTGCCAGCTCGACCGGGACAGTCAACACCGGGGAGCTGTTTTTT; CDR3 protein: CASSTGTVNTGELFF
D gene: -; J gene: TRBJ2-7; V gene: TRBV2; clone size: many; CDR3 DNA: TGTGCCAGCAGCGACACATACGAGCAGTACTTC; CDR3 protein: CASSDTYEQYF
D gene: -; J gene: TRBJ2-7; V gene: TRBV20-1; clone size: -; CDR3 DNA: TGCAGTGCGACTGACGGGACCTTCTCCTACGAGCAGTACTTC; CDR3 protein: CSATDGTFSYEQYF
D gene: TRBD2; J gene: TRBJ2-3; V gene: TRBV6-2/TRBV6-3; clone size: many; CDR3 DNA: TGTGCCAGCAGCCAGAGCGGGGCGGGCCCAGATACGCAGTATTTT; CDR3 protein: CASSQSGAGPDTQYF
D gene: TRBD1; J gene: TRBJ2-7; V gene: TRBV20-1; clone size: many; CDR3 DNA: TGCAGTGCTATCGTCCCGGGACAGGGGAGCGAGCAGTACTTC; CDR3 protein: CSAIVPGQGSEQYF
D gene: TRBD1; J gene: TRBJ2-7; V gene: TRBV7-9; clone size: many; CDR3 DNA: TGTGCCAGCAGCACCCGGGACAGCCCTTACGAGCAGTACTTC; CDR3 protein: CASSTRDSPYEQYF
D gene: TRBD1; J gene: TRBJ2-2; V gene: TRBV20-1; clone size: once; CDR3 DNA: TGCAGTGCTAGGGGCCCGGGACAGGGGGAGACCGGGGAGCTGTTTTTT; CDR3 protein: CSARGPGQGETGELFF
D gene: -; J gene: TRBJ2-7; V gene: TRBV20-1; clone size: many; CDR3 DNA: TGCAGTGCTAGAGACAAAGACCCGCTAGCCTACGAGCAGTACTTC; CDR3 protein: CSARDKDPLAYEQYF